This TCR beta chain emerged from a study of CD8+ T cells in alopecia areata (dated by TCRdb to the late 2010s). Concerning the study at large: Treated patients were enrolled in an open-label pilot trial of oral tofacitinib, 5 to 10 mg twice daily, for moderate-to-severe alopecia areata. Patients stayed on tofacitinib for 6 to 18 months and then had 6 months of follow-up off drug so that delayed response and recurrence could be assessed. In both human patients and the C3H/HeJ mouse model, the study applied high-throughput TCRbeta sequencing to look at T cell clonal expansion in alopecia areata. Scalp tissue and sorted CD4+ and CD8+ peripheral blood T cells from patchy and totalis/universalis alopecia areata patients and from healthy controls were covered by human TCRbeta sequencing. Biopsies were taken from tofacitinib-treated patients at baseline and at 4 and 24 weeks of treatment, and a later scalp biopsy was taken in several of the tofacitinib-treated patients. Clonality in the scalp was compared among normal scalp (n=4), patchy alopecia areata scalp (n=8), and alopecia totalis/universalis scalp (n=8). RNA was extracted with the PAXgene miRNA kit for fixed scalp, the miRNeasy kit for PBMCs, and the RNeasy kit for mouse skin. immunoSEQ multiplex PCR using 35 Vbeta forward primers and 13 Jbeta reverse primers was used to amplify TCRbeta CDR3 regions.

Broad study findings and their caveats: Lesional scalp, especially in alopecia totalis/universalis, showed higher clonality and more expanded CD8+ clones than normal scalp, suggesting antigenic drive. Compared with mice, TCR sequences shared between patients were less clear, possibly partly because of HLA diversity across the patient population. Unlike mouse skin, where gammadelta T cells dominate, normal human skin contains resident alphabeta T cells that get sequenced too, which complicates analysis of the scalp TCR repertoire.

About this clone: Its antigen is unknown. Qualities for individual bases were not recorded, and no much larger clone is one base off.

Preparation of the library involved the immunoSEQ multiplex PCR assay. RNA was extracted from all samples and reverse transcribed into cDNA as template for TCR sequencing. SuperScript III was used to make first-strand cDNA, primed with a 2:1 mix of oligo-dT and random hexamers. A synthetic immune receptor repertoire was used to gauge amplification bias, and whatever bias remained was removed computationally. The authors processed their data as follows. Raw reads were preprocessed for error removal, and CDR3 was defined according to IMGT conventions as running from the conserved cysteine to phenylalanine. Clonality was computed by normalizing Shannon entropy by log2 of the number of productive unique TCRs and subtracting the result from 1. Whether scalp clones were CD4 or CD8 was inferred by matching scalp TCRbeta sequences against CD4 and CD8 repertoires sorted from blood. This immuneACCESS table, as held by TCRdb, lists in-frame sequences with V and J called but not all clones. Of the missing ones, under half trace to an unresolved V gene in checked studies; the others have no known cause. That table gives V, J and clone size, and the DNA gave D and trimming. In this sample the table shows 100,000 to 150,000 clones, around 49% of which occur a single time. The top ten constitute 18% of the sample.

Based on the germline V gene, the CDR1 and CDR2 sequences are LGHNA and YSLEER. Measured from the cysteine to the phenylalanine, the CDR3 is 13 residues long. The read is trimmed to its CDR3 DNA, 39 bases read in frame from base 1. Trimming removed 2 bases from V and 5 bases from J, leaving 8 bases between the germline ends. Sample time point, as interpreted from the label and publication: baseline before oral tofacitinib. Lesional scalp punch biopsies and peripheral blood were obtained from alopecia areata patients. PBMCs were isolated by density centrifugation and stained for CD3, CD4 and CD8, after which CD4+ and CD8+ T cells were sorted on a FACSAria.

The starting material was CD8+ T cells sorted from blood, obtained at week 0. Recombination connected TRBV4-3 to TRBJ2-3, with the D gene uncertain. The clonotype comes from a human donor with alopecia areata. The bases read TGCGCCAGCAGCCAACTCCTCTTAGATACGCAGTATTTT. This encodes CASSQLLLDTQYF.